The 17 T cell receptor beta chains listed next were all sequenced from one sample in a study of cytomegalovirus exposure and HLA in healthy donors (dated by TCRdb to the late 2010s). The library was produced with the immunoSEQ multiplex PCR assay. The multiplex PCR relied on a mix of 60 forward primers for TCR Vbeta segments and 13 reverse primers for TCR Jbeta segments. TCRdb mirrors the immuneACCESS table, restricted to in-frame sequences. Some clones are absent from its copies; in checked studies, under half trace to an unresolved V gene, and the reason for the others is unknown. The sample data list about 120,000 clones, and over 65% of these were observed just once. In total, the top ten clones hold 3.5% to 4.5% of the sample. The source material was PBMCs. These receptors originate from a man aged 40-50 years in good health and CMV-seropositive.

Here the CDR3 reads CASSEVQQETQYF. The CDR3 region has the DNA TGTGCCAGCAGTGAAGTACAGCAAGAGACCCAGTACTTC. The chain recombines TRBV6-1 with TRBJ2-5; D unresolved. CDR3 length: 13 amino acids. Germline V lookup: CDR1 MNHNS, CDR2 SASEGT. The V end lost 1 base, the J end lost 2 bases, and 5 bases lay between the germline ends.

V usage is TRBV7-6 and J usage is TRBJ2-1, with 12 nucleotides matching TRBD1. The length of the CDR3 is 16 residues. V gave up 5 bases and J gave up 8 bases; unmatched junction bases: 10. Germline V gene data show CDR1 as SGHVS and CDR2 as FNYEAQ. The CDR3: CASSPLTGQGAHEQFF. Written as DNA, the CDR3 is TGTGCCAGCAGCCCACTTACGGGACAGGGGGCACATGAGCAGTTCTTC.

The chain is built from TRBV7-8 and TRBJ2-3; 13 bases fit TRBD2. The germline V gene encodes CDR1 SGHVS and CDR2 FQNEAQ. Germline trimming cut 5 bases from V and 3 bases from J; bases unmatched to any gene: 5. The CDR3 has 16 amino acids. The CDR3 DNA follows: TGTGCCAGCAGCCTAGGGACTAGCGGGACAACAGATACGCAGTATTTT. This sequence encodes CASSLGTSGTTDTQYF.

The chain links TRBV27 to TRBJ2-5; 8 nucleotides agree with TRBD2. Germline V gives CDR1 MNHEY, CDR2 SMNVEV (reference sequence). Losses at the gene ends were 7 bases for V and 7 bases for J; bases not matched to a gene: 11. The CDR3 contains 14 residues. The CDR3 sequence: CASIVSGGSGTQYF. The CDR3 coding sequence is TGTGCCAGCATCGTAAGCGGGGGTTCGGGGACCCAGTACTTC.

The J gene is TRBJ2-7, the V gene TRBV9; 9 positions agree with TRBD2. V shed 3 bases and J 3 bases; nucleotides not matched to a gene: 4. This CDR3 contains 14 residues. Germline loops: CDR1 SGDLS, CDR2 YYNGEE. The CDR3 loop reads CASSASSGNYEQYF. The CDR3 nucleotides are TGTGCCAGCAGCGCCTCTAGCGGGAACTACGAGCAGTACTTC. Full variable domain (outside the CDR3, taken from reference TRBV9 and TRBJ2-7): DSGVTQTPKHLITATGQRVTLRCSPRSGDLSVYWYQQSLDQGLQFLIQYYNGEERAKGNILERFSAQQFPDLHSELNLSSLELGDSALYFCASSASSGNYEQYFGPGTRLTVT.

This rearrangement joins TRBV10-2 to TRBJ1-2; weak D call: TRBD1 (6 bases). The CDR3 runs 14 residues. Trimming took off 4 bases at V and 2 bases at J, with 11 bases between the two ends. In germline, CDR1 is WSHSY, CDR2 SAAADI. The CDR3 sequence is CASSAQGRNYGYTF. The CDR3 region has the DNA TGCGCCAGCAGTGCCCAGGGGAGAAACTATGGCTACACCTTC.

The rearrangement links TRBV4-2 to TRBJ2-1; D possibly corresponds to TRBD2 (5 bases). V lost 1 base and J lost 0, with 10 bases in between. Per the germline V gene, CDR1 is LGHNA and CDR2 is YNFKEQ. The CDR3 is made up of 16 amino acids. The CDR3 DNA follows: TGTGCCAGCAGCCAAGGCGAGGGAGTCTCCTACAATGAGCAGTTCTTC. Translating gives CASSQGEGVSYNEQFF.

This clone was found once. The chain recombines TRBV5-1 with TRBJ2-1; 8 nucleotides line up with TRBD1. The V gene's germline CDR1 is SGHRS and CDR2 YFSETQ. The trim removed 1 base at V and 6 bases at J, leaving 15 bases unmatched. This CDR3 is built from 18 residues. In nucleotides, the CDR3 is TGCGCCAGCAGCTTGCAGCTATCAGGGGGCGACTTATCCAATGAGCAGTTCTTC. Protein sequence: CASSLQLSGGDLSNEQFF.

In its sample, this clone was seen a few times. V usage is TRBV28 and J usage is TRBJ1-2, with unresolved D. Germline V gene lookup returns CDR1 MDHEN and CDR2 SYDVKM. The CDR3 contains 14 residues. Deletions cut 5 bases from V and 2 bases from J, with 12 bases between. The CDR3 sequence: CASSPPVENYGYTF. CDR3 nucleotide sequence: TGTGCCAGCAGTCCGCCCGTTGAGAACTATGGCTACACCTTC.

The rearrangement joins TRBV28 to TRBJ2-1, with D maybe TRBD1 (6 bases). The CDR3 is 14 residues long. Trimming shortened V by 2 bases and J by 10 bases, and 15 bases separated the two germline ends. Germline V CDR1 and CDR2: MDHEN, SYDVKM. CDR3 in amino acids: CASSLPQDRGEQFF. The CDR3 DNA follows: TGTGCCAGCAGTTTACCCCAGGACAGAGGGGAGCAGTTCTTC.

The chain couples TRBV6-5 to TRBJ2-7; no clear D gene. Trimming took 2 bases from V and 6 from J, leaving 11 bases between them. Germline CDR1 and CDR2: MNHEY and SVGAGI. The CDR3 is 13 amino acids. CDR3 sequence: CASSYTGVREQYF. Written as DNA, the CDR3 is TGTGCCAGCAGTTACACGGGTGTCCGCGAGCAGTACTTC.

This sequence joins TRBV5-1 and TRBJ2-1, with D perhaps matching TRBD2 (6 bases). The CDR3 extends over 15 amino acids. Trimming removed 0 bases at V and 4 bases at J, with 11 bases between. Germline-derived CDR1 and CDR2 are SGHRS and YFSETQ. The CDR3 loop reads CASSLEAGTYNEQFF. Here the CDR3 DNA reads TGCGCCAGCAGCTTGGAGGCGGGGACGTACAATGAGCAGTTCTTC.

The CDR3 region is CASSLEGIGAYNEQFF. CDR3 sequence (DNA): TGTGCCAGCTCCCTTGAGGGCATCGGGGCCTACAATGAGCAGTTCTTC. The chain carries TRBV18 and TRBJ2-1; tentatively, D is TRBD2 (5 bases). V was pared by 6 bases and J by 2 bases, with 17 bases between. CDR1 is KGHSH, CDR2 LQKENI, per germline. This CDR3 contains 16 residues.

The rearrangement joins TRBV14 to TRBJ2-1; 8 bases agree with TRBD2. Germline CDR1 is SGHDN and CDR2 is FVKESK. J lost 4 bases, V lost 4 bases, and 12 bases had no gene match. This CDR3 is built from 17 residues. CDR3 in amino acids: CASSRLDGRGRYNEQFF. The CDR3 region has the DNA TGTGCCAGCAGCCGGCTAGACGGGAGGGGCCGATACAATGAGCAGTTCTTC.

CDR3 nucleotide sequence: TGTGCCAGCAGTGACAGGGGGGGTGCCGAAAAACTGTTTTTT. Residues: CASSDRGGAEKLFF. The chain recombines TRBV6-5 with TRBJ1-4; 9 nucleotides match TRBD1. Trimming at V came to 5 bases and at J to 8 bases, leaving 6 bases not matched to a gene. CDR1 MNHEY and CDR2 SVGAGI come from the germline V gene. The CDR3 has 14 amino acids.

This chain connects TRBV11-2 to TRBJ2-7; 9 bases line up with TRBD1. The J segment lost 5 bases and the V segment lost 1 base, leaving 12 bases of the junction unmatched. The germline gives CDR1 SGHAT, CDR2 FQNNGV. The CDR3 spans 17 residues. For the CDR3, the DNA is TGTGCCAGCAGCTTAGGGGAAGCGGACAGGGGTATCAACGAGCAGTACTTC. Residues: CASSLGEADRGINEQYF.

The chain uses TRBV9 and TRBJ1-2, with D perhaps TRBD1 (6 bases). The CDR3 sequence is 14 residues long. Germline V CDR1 and CDR2: SGDLS, YYNGEE. V was clipped by 3 bases and J by 8 bases, with 17 bases between them. In DNA form, the CDR3 reads TGTGCCAGCAGCGGATACAGGGAACGTAGCGGCTACACCTTC. Residues: CASSGYRERSGYTF.